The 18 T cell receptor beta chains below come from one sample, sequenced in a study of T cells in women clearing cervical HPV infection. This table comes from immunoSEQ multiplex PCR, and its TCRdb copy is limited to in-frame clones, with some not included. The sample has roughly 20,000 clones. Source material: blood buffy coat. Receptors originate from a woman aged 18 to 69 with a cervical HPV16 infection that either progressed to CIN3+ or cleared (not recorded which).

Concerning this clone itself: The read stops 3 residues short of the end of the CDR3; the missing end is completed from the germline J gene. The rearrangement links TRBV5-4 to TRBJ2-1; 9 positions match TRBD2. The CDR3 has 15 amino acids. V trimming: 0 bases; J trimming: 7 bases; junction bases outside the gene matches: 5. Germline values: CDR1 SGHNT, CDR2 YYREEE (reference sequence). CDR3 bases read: TGTGCCAGCAGCTTGGAGCAGCGGGAGGTAAATGAG. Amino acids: CASSLEQREVNE. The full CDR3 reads CASSLEQREVNEQFF.

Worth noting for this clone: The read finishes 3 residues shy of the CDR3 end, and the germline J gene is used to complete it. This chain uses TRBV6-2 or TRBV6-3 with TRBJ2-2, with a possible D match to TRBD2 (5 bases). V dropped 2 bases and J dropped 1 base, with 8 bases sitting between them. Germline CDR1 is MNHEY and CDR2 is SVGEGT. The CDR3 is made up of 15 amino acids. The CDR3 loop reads CASSYQAVNTGELFF. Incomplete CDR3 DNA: TGTGCCAGCAGTTACCAAGCGGTGAACACCGGGGAG.

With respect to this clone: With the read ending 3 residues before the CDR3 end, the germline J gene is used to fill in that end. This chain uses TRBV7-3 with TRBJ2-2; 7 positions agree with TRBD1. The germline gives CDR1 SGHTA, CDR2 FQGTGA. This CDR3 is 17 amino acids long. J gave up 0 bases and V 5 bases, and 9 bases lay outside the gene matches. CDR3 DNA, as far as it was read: TGTGCCAGCAGCCCTTCGGTAACAGGGGCGAACACCGGGGAG. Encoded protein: CASSPSVTGANTGE. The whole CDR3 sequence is CASSPSVTGANTGELFF.

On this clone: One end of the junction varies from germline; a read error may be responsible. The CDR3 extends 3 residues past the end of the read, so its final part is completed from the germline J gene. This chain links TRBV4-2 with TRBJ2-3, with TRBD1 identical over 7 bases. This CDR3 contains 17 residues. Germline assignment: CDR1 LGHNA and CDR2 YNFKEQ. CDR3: CASSQGVPGQPPRAQYF. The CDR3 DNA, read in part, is TGCGCCAGCAGCCAAGGGGTACCGGGACAGCCCCCTCGGGCG.

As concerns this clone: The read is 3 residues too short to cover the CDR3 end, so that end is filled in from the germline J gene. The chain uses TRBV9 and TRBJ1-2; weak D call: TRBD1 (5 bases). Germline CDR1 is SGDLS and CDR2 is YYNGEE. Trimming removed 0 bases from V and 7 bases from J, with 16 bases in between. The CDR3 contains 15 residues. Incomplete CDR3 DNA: TGTGCCAGCAGCGTAGCCGACAGTCTGTTGGGTGGC. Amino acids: CASSVADSLLGG. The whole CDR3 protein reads CASSVADSLLGGYTF.

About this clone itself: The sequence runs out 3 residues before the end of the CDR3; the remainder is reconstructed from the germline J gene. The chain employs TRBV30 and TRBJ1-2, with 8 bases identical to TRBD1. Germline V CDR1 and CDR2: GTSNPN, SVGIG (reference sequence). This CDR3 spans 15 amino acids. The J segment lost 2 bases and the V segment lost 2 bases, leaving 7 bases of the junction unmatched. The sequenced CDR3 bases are TGTGCCTGGAGTAAAAGGACAGGGTCGAACTATGGC. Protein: CAWSKRTGSNYG. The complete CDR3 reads CAWSKRTGSNYGYTF.

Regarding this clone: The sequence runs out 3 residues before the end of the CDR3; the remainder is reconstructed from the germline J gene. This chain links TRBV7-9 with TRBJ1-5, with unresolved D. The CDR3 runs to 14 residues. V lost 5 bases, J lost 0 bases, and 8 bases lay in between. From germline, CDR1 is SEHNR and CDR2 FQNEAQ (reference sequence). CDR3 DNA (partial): TGTGCCAGCAGCGCACATAATAGCAATCAGCCC. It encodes CASSAHNSNQP. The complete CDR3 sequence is CASSAHNSNQPQHF.

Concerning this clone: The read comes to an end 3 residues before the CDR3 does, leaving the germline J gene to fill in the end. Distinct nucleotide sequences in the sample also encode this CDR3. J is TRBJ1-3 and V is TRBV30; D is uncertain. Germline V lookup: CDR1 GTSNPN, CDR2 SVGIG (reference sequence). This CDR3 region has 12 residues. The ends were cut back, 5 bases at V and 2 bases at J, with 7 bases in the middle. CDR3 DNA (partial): TGTGCCTGGGGTCAGGCTGGAAACACC. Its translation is CAWGQAGNT. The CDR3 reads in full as CAWGQAGNTIYF. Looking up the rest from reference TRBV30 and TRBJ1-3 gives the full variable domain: SQTIHQWPATLVQPVGSPLSLECTVEGTSNPNLYWYRQAAGRGLQLLFYSVGIGQISSEVPQNLSASRPQDRQFILSSKKLLLSDSGFYLCAWGQAGNTIYFGEGSWLTVV.

The CDR3 reads CASSLLAADTQYF. CDR3 DNA (partial): TGTGCCAGCAGCTTACTAGCAGCAGATACG. The rearrangement links TRBV5-4 to TRBJ2-3; tentative D call: TRBD2 (6 bases). Sequencing ends 3 residues short of the CDR3 end; the germline J gene provides the rest. Germline CDR1 SGHNT, CDR2 YYREEE (reference sequence). The CDR3 has 13 residues. V lost 2 bases to trimming and J lost 4 bases, with 8 bases between them.

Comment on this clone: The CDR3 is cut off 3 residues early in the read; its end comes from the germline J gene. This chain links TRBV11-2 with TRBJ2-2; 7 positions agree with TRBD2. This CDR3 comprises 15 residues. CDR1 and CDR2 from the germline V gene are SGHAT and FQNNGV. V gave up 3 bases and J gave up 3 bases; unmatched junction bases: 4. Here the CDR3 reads CASSLGGRDTGELFF. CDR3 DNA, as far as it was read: TGTGCCAGCAGCTTGGGGGGGAGAGACACCGGGGAG.

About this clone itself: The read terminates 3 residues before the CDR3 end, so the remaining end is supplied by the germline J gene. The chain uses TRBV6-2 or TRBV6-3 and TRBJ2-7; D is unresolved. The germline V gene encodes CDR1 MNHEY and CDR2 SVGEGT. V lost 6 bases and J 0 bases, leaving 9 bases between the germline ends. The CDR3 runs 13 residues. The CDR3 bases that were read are TGTGCCAGCAGCCATGACTTCTCCTACGAG. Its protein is CASSHDFSYE. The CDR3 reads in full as CASSHDFSYEQYF.

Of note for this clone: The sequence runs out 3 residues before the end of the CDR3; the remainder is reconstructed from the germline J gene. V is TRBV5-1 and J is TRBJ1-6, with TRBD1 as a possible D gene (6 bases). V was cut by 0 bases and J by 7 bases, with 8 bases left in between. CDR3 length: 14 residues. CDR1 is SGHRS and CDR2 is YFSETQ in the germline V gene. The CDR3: CASSLATGNSPLHF. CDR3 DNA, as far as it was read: TGCGCCAGCAGCTTGGCTACAGGGAATTCACCC.

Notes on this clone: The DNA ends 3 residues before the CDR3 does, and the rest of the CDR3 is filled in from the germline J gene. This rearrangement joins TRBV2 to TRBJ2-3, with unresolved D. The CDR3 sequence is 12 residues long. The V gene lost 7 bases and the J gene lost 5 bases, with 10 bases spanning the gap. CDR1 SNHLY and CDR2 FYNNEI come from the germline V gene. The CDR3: CASMPKGDTQYF. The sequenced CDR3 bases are TGTGCCAGCATGCCCAAGGGAGATACG.

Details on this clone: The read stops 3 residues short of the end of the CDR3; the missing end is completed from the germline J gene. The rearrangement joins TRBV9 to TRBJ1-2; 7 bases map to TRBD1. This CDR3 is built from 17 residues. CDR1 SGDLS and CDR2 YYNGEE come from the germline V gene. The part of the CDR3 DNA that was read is TGTGCCAGCAGCGTAGGGGGGCAGGGGGTCTCCTCCTACGAC. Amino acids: CASSVGGQGVSSYD. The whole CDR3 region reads CASSVGGQGVSSYDYTF. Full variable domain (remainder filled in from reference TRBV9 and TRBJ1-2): DSGVTQTPKHLITATGQRVTLRCSPRSGDLSVYWYQQSLDQGLQFLIQYYNGEERAKGNILERFSAQQFPDLHSELNLSSLELGDSALYFCASSVGGQGVSSYDYTFGSGTRLTVV.

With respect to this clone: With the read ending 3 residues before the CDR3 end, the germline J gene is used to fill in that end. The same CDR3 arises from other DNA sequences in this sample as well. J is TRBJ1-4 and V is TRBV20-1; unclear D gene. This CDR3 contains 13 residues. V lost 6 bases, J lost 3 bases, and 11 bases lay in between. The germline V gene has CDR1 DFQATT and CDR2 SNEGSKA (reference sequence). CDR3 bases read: TGCAGTGCCTCAGGCGGGGCTAATGAAAAA. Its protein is CSASGGANEK. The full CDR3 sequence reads CSASGGANEKLFF.

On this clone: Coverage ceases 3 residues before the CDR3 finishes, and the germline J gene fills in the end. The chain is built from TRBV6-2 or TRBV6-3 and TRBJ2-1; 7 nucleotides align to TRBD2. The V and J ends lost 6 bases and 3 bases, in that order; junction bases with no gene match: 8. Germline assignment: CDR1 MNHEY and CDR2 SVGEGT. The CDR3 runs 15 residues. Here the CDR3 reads CASSGKRGGYNEQFF. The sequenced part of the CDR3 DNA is TGTGCCAGCAGCGGTAAGCGGGGTGGCTACAATGAG.

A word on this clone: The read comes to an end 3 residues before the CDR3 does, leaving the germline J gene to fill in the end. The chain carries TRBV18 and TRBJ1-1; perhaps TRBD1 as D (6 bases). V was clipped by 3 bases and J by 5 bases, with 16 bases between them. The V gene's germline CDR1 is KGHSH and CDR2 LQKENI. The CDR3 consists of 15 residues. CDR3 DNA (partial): TGTGCCAGCTCACCCGATGCAGGGGTCCGGACTGAA. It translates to CASSPDAGVRTE. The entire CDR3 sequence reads CASSPDAGVRTEAFF.

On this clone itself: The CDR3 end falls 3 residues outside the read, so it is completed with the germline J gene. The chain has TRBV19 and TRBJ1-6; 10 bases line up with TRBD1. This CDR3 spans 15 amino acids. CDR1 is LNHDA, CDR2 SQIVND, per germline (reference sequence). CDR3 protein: CASSPGQGDVITLHF. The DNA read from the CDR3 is TGTGCCAGTAGTCCCGGACAGGGGGACGTCATAACC. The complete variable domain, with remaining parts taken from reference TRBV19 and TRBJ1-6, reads DGGITQSPKYLFRKEGQNVTLSCEQNLNHDAMYWYRQDPGQGLRLIYYSQIVNDFQKGDIAEGYSVSREKKESFPLTVTSAQKNPTAFYLCASSPGQGDVITLHFGNGTRLTVT.